Following are 8 T cell receptor beta chains from one sample sequenced in a study of Tregs in tolerant kidney transplant recipients. Clones were read by immunoSEQ multiplex PCR, and TCRdb kept only the in-frame ones, dropping some. The sample includes roughly 50,000 clones. The sample was CD4+ T cells from blood, taken before the transplant. The receptors shown here come from a human donor who received a combined kidney and bone marrow transplant.

Concerning this clone itself: Read coverage stops 3 residues before the CDR3 terminus; the germline J gene supplies the remainder. The chain links TRBV2 to TRBJ2-5; no definite D call. The germline V and J ends were trimmed by 8 bases and 2 bases, with 12 bases remaining between them. Germline values: CDR1 SNHLY, CDR2 FYNNEI. The CDR3 covers 13 residues. The CDR3 reads CASCYNWQETQYF. The part of the CDR3 DNA that was read is TGTGCCAGCTGTTACAATTGGCAAGAGACC. Based on the CDR3 plus reference TRBV2 and TRBJ2-5, the full variable domain is EPEVTQTPSHQVTQMGQEVILRCVPISNHLYFYWYRQILGQKVEFLVSFYNNEISEKSEIFDDQFSVERPDGSNFTLKIRSTKLEDSAMYFCASCYNWQETQYFGPGTRLLVL.

As for this clone: With the read ending 3 residues before the CDR3 end, the germline J gene is used to fill in that end. J is TRBJ1-6 and V is TRBV19; 8 bases align to TRBD1. CDR1 and CDR2 (germline): LNHDA, SQIVND (reference sequence). This CDR3 comprises 15 residues. V lost 1 base, J lost 7 bases, and 3 bases stayed unmatched. Partial CDR3 DNA: TGTGCCAGTAGTATAGGACAGGGGAAAAATTCACCC. As protein: CASSIGQGKNSP. The CDR3 in full is CASSIGQGKNSPLHF.

Of note for this clone: The read ends 3 residues shy of where the CDR3 ends; the end is completed using the germline J gene. The chain recombines TRBV6-1 with TRBJ2-1; TRBD1 aligns across 9 bases. The V and J ends lost 3 bases and 4 bases, in that order; junction bases with no gene match: 7. Germline assignment: CDR1 MNHNS and CDR2 SASEGT. This CDR3 contains 16 residues. The covered CDR3 bases are TGTGCCAGCAGTGATTACCGGGACAGGGTATACAATGAG. Encoded protein: CASSDYRDRVYNE. In full, the CDR3 is CASSDYRDRVYNEQFF.

About this clone: From the germline J gene comes the end of the CDR3, since the read stops 3 residues before it. This chain joins TRBV7-9 and TRBJ1-2; tentative D call: TRBD1 (6 bases). V lost 3 bases and J lost 5, with 13 bases in between. Germline values: CDR1 SEHNR, CDR2 FQNEAQ (reference sequence). The CDR3 sequence is 14 residues long. This CDR3 is CASSFSGTPYGYTF. The sequenced CDR3 bases are TGTGCCAGCAGCTTCTCCGGGACACCTTATGGC.

Judged by frequency, this clone is medium-sized. The sequenced part of the CDR3 DNA is TGTGCCAGCAGCCTGCGTACCAAAGCGGGGGGACCCCACCTCAACACCGGGGAG. Translating it yields CASSLRTKAGGPHLNTGE. The entire CDR3 sequence reads CASSLRTKAGGPHLNTGELFF. J is TRBJ2-2 and V is TRBV4-2, with 9 bases identical to TRBD2. The CDR3 goes on 3 residues after the read ends, and that part is filled in from the germline J gene. The V gene end was trimmed by 4 bases and the J gene end by 2 bases; junction bases not matched to a gene: 20. This CDR3 comprises 21 residues. Germline CDR1 LGHNA, CDR2 YNFKEQ.

Note on this clone: The CDR3 goes on 3 residues after the read ends, and that part is filled in from the germline J gene. The chain links TRBV7-2 to TRBJ2-5, with D perhaps TRBD1 (5 bases). Trimming took off 5 bases at V and 5 bases at J, with 12 bases between the two ends. Germline loops: CDR1 SGHTA, CDR2 FQGNSA. This CDR3 is 13 amino acids long. The CDR3 bases that were read are TGTGCCAGCAGCGTCGGACAAAGGGAGACC. Translating it yields CASSVGQRET. The full CDR3 is CASSVGQRETQYF.

The CDR3 sequence: CSAVASGMGRSTQYF. CDR3 DNA (partial): TGCAGTGCTGTAGCTAGCGGGATGGGAAGGTCGACC. This chain connects TRBV20-1 to TRBJ2-5; 9 bases fit TRBD2. Read data end 3 residues before the CDR3 end; the end is taken from the germline J gene. CDR1 is DFQATT and CDR2 is SNEGSKA in the germline V gene (reference sequence). Trimming took 5 bases from V and 7 from J; bases not matched to a gene: 14. The CDR3 runs to 15 residues.

With regard to this clone: Coverage ceases 3 residues before the CDR3 finishes, and the germline J gene fills in the end. The chain recombines TRBV30 with TRBJ1-1; weak D call: TRBD1 (5 bases). CDR1 and CDR2 (germline): GTSNPN, SVGIG (reference sequence). The CDR3 has 13 amino acids. The V and J ends lost 3 bases and 3 bases respectively, with 11 bases between them. This CDR3 reads CAWRAGLDTEAFF. Incomplete CDR3 DNA: TGTGCCTGGAGGGCAGGGTTGGACACTGAA. Supplemented by reference TRBV30 and TRBJ1-1, the full variable domain reads SQTIHQWPATLVQPVGSPLSLECTVEGTSNPNLYWYRQAAGRGLQLLFYSVGIGQISSEVPQNLSASRPQDRQFILSSKKLLLSDSGFYLCAWRAGLDTEAFFGQGTRLTVV.